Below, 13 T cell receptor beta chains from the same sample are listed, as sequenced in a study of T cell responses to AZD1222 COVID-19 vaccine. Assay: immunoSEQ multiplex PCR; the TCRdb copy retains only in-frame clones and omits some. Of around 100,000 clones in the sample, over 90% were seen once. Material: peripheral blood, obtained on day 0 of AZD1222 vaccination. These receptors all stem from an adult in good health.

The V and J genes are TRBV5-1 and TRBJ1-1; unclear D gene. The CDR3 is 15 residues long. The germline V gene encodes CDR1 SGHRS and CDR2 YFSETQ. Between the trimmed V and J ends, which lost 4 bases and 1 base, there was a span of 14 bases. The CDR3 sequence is CASSLRGGENTEAFF. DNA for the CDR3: TGCGCCAGCAGCCTCAGAGGAGGAGAGAACACTGAAGCTTTCTTT.

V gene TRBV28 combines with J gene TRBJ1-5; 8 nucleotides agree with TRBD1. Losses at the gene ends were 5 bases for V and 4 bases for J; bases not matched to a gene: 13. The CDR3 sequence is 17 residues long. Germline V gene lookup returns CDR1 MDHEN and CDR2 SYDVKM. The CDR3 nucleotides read TGTGCCAGCAGTCATGGACAGGGTCGAATTCAGAATCAGCCCCAGCATTTT. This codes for CASSHGQGRIQNQPQHF.

This chain's CDR3 is CASSLAPSSGNTIYF. For the CDR3, the DNA is TGTGCCAGCAGCTTGGCACCCAGCTCTGGAAACACCATATATTTT. The chain recombines TRBV5-8 with TRBJ1-3; D remains unclear. V dropped 0 bases and J dropped 0 bases, with 7 bases sitting between them. The CDR3 consists of 15 residues. Germline V CDR1 and CDR2: SGHTS, YDEGEE. Full variable domain (missing parts from reference TRBV5-8 and TRBJ1-3): EAGVTQSPTHLIKTRGQQATLRCSPISGHTSVYWYQQALGLGLQFLLWYDEGEERNRGNFPPRFSGRQFPNYSSELNVNALELEDSALYLCASSLAPSSGNTIYFGEGSWLTVV.

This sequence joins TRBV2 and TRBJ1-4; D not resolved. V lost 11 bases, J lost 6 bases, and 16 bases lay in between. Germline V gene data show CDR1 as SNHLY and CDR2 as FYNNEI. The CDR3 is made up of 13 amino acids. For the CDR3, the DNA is TGTGCCTCGGGCCCCGTTGTTTATGAAAAACTGTTTTTT. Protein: CASGPVVYEKLFF.

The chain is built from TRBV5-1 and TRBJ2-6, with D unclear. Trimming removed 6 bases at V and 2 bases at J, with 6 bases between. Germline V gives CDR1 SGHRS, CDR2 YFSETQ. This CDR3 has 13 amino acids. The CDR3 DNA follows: TGCGCCAGCAAAATCACTGGGGCCAACGTCCTGACTTTC. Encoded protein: CASKITGANVLTF.

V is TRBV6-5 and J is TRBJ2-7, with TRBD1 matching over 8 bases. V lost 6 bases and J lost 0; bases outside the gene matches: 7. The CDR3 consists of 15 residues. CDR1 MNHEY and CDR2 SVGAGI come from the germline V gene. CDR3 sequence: CASRGTGIFSYEQYF. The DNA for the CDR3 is TGTGCCAGCAGGGGGACAGGTATCTTCTCCTACGAGCAGTACTTC.

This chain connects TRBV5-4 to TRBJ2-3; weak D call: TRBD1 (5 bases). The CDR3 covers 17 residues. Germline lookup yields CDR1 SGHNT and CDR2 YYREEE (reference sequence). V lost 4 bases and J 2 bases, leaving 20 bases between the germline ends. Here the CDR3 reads CASSPYLTVKTTDTQYF. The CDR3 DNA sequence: TGTGCCAGCAGCCCCTATTTGACAGTAAAGACCACAGATACGCAGTATTTT.

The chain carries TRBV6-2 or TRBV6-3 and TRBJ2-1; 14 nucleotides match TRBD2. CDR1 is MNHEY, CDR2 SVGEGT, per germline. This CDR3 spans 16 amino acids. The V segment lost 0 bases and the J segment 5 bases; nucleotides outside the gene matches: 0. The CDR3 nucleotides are TGTGCCAGCAGTTACTCGGGACTAGCGGGAGACAATGAGCAGTTCTTC. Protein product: CASSYSGLAGDNEQFF.

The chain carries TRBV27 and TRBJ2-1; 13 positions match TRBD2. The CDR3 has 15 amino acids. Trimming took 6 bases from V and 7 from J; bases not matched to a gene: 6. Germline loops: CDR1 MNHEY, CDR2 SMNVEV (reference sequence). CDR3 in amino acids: CASSGLAGAENEQFF. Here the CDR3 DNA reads TGTGCCAGCAGCGGACTAGCGGGAGCTGAAAATGAGCAGTTCTTC.

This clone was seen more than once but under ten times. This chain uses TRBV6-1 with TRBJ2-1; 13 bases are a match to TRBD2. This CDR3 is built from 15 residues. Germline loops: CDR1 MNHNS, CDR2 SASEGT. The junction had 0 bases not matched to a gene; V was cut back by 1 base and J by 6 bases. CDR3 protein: CASSEGTSGSNEQFF. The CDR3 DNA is TGTGCCAGCAGTGAAGGGACTAGCGGGAGCAATGAGCAGTTCTTC.

The CDR3 region is CAWRGSELTQYF. The CDR3 region has the DNA TGTGCCTGGAGGGGGTCCGAGTTGACCCAGTACTTC. The chain is built from TRBV30 and TRBJ2-5; D uncertain. CDR3 length equals 12 residues. Trimming took off 3 bases at V and 7 bases at J, with 12 bases between the two ends. Per germline, CDR1 GTSNPN and CDR2 SVGIG (reference sequence).

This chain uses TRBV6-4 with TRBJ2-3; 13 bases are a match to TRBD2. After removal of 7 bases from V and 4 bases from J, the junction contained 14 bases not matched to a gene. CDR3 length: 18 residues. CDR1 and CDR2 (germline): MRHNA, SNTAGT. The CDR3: CASKRTSGSGGRSDTQYF. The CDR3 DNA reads TGTGCCAGCAAACGGACTAGCGGGAGCGGGGGCAGGTCAGATACGCAGTATTTT.

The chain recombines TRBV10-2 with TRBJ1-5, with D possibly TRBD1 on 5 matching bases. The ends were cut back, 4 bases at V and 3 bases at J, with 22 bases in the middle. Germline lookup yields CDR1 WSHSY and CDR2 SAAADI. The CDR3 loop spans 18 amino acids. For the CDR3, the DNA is TGCGCCAGCAGTGGGGGGATCTCAGGATGGGGGAACAATCAGCCCCAGCATTTT. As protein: CASSGGISGWGNNQPQHF.